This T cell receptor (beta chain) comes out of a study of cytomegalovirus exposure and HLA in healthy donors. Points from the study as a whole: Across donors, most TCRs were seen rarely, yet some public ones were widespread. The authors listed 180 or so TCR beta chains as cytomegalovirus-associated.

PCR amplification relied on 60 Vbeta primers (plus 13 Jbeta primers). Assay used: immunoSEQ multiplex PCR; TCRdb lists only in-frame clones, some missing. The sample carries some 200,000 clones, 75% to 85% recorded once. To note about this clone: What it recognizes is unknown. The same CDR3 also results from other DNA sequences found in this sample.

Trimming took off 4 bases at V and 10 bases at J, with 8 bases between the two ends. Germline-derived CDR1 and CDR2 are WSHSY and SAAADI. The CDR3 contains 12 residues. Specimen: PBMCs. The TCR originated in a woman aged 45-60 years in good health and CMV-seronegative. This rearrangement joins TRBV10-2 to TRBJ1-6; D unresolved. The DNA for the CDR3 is TGCGCCAGCAGTGTACAAGTATCACCCCTCCACTTT. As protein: CASSVQVSPLHF.